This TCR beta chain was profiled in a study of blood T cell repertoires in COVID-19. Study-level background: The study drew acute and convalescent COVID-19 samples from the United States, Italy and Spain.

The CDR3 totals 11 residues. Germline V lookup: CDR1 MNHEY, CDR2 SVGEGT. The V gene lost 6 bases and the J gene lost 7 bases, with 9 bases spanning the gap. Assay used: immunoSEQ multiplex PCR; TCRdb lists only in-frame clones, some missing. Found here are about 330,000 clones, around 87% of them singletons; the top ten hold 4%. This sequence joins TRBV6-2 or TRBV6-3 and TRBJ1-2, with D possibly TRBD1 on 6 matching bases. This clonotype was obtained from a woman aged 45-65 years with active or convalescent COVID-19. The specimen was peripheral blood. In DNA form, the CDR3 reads TGTGCCAGCAGCCAAGGGGGTGGCTACACCTTC. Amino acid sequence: CASSQGGGYTF.